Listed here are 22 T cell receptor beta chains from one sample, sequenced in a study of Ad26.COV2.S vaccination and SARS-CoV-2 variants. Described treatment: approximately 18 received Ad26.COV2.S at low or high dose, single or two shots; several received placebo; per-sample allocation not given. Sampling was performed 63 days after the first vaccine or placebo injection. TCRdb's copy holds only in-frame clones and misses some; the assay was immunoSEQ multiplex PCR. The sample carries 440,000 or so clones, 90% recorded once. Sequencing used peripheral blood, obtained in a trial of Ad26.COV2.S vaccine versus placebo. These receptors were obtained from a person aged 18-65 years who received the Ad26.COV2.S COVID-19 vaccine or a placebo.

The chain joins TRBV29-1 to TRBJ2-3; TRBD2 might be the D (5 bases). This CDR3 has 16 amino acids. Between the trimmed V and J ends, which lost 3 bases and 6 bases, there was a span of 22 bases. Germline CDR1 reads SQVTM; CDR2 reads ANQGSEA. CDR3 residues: CSVEPPGKGGLDTQYF. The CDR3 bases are TGCAGCGTTGAGCCCCCGGGGAAAGGAGGCCTGGATACGCAGTATTTT.

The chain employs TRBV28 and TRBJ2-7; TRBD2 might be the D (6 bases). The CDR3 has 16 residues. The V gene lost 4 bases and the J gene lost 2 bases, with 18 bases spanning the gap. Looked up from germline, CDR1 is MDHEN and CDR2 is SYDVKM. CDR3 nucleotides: TGTGCCAGCAGTTCTATCGGGGGAAACCCAACCTACGAGCAGTACTTC. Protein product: CASSSIGGNPTYEQYF.

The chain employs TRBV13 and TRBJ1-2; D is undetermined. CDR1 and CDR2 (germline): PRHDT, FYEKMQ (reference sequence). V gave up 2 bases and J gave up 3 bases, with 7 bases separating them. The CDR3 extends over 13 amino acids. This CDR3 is CASSLSRDYGYTF. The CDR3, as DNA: TGTGCCAGCAGCTTAAGCAGAGACTATGGCTACACCTTC.

The CDR3 DNA reads TGTGCCAGCAGCTGGACAGGGACGACTGAAGCTTTCTTT. It yields the protein CASSWTGTTEAFF. The chain uses TRBV7-2 and TRBJ1-1; 8 bases map to TRBD1. Germline V gene data show CDR1 as SGHTA and CDR2 as FQGNSA. Unmatched junction bases numbered 3, after V lost 4 bases and J lost 5 bases. The CDR3 runs to 13 residues. The full variable domain, completed using reference TRBV7-2 and TRBJ1-1, is GAGVSQSPSNKVTEKGKDVELRCDPISGHTALYWYRQSLGQGLEFLIYFQGNSAPDKSGLPSDRFSAERTGGSVSTLTIQRTQQEDSAVYLCASSWTGTTEAFFGQGTRLTVV.

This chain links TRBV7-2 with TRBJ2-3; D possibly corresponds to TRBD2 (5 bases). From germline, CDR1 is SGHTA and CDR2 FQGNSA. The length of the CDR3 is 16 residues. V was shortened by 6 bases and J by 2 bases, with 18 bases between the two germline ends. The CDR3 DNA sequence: TGTGCCAGCAGACCATCGGGGTCCCCCCCCACAGATACGCAGTATTTT. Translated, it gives CASRPSGSPPTDTQYF.

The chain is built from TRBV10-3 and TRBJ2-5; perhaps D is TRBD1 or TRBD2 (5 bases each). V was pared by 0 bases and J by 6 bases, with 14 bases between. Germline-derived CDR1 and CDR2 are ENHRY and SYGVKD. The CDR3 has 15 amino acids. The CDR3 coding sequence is TGTGCCATCAGTGAGTCGAATTCGAGGGGCCAGACCCAGTACTTC. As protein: CAISESNSRGQTQYF.

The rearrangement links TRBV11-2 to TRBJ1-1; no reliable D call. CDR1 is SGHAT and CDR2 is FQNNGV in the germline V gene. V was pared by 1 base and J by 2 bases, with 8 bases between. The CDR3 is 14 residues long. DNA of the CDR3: TGTGCCAGCAGCTTAGTAGGCAGAAACACTGAAGCTTTCTTT. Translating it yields CASSLVGRNTEAFF. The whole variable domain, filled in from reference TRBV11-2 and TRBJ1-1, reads EAGVAQSPRYKIIEKRQSVAFWCNPISGHATLYWYQQILGQGPKLLIQFQNNGVVDDSQLPKDRFSAERLKGVDSTLKIQPAKLEDSAVYLCASSLVGRNTEAFFGQGTRLTVV.

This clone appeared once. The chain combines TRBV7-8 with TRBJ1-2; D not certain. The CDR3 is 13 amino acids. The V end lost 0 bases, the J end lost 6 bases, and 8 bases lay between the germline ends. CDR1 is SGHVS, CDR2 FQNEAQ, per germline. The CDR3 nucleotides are TGTGCCAGCAGCTTAGCCTTAGGAAATGGCTACACCTTC. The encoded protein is CASSLALGNGYTF.

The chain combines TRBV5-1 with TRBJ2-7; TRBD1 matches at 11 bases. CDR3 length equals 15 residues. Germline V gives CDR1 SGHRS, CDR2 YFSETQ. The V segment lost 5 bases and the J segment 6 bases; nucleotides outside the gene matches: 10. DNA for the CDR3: TGCGCCAGCAGGAAGGACAGGGGGCTAACCGGCGAGCAGTACTTC. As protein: CASRKDRGLTGEQYF.

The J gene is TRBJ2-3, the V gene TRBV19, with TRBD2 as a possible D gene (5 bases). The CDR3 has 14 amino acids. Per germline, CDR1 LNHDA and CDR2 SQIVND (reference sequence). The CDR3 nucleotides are TGTGCGTGGGAGCGGTCGAGCTCCACAGATACGCAGTATTTT. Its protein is CAWERSSSTDTQYF.

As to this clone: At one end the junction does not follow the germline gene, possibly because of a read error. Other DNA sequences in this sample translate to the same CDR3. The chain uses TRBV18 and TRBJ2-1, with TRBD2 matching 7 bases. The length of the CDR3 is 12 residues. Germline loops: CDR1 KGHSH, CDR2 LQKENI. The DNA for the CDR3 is TGTGCCAGCTCGCCAGGGACTAATGGGCAGTTCTTC. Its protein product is CASSPGTNGQFF.

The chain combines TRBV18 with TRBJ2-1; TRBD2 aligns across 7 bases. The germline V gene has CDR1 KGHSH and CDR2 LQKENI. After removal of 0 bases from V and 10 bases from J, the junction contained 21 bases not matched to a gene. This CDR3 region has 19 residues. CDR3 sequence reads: CASSPPPASGSLNFKEQFF. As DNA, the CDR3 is TGTGCCAGCTCACCACCCCCGGCTAGCGGCAGTCTCAACTTCAAGGAGCAGTTCTTC.

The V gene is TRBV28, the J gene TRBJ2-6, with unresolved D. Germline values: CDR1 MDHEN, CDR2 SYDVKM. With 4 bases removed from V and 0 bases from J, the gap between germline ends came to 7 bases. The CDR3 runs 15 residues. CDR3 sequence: CASSSGSSGANVLTF. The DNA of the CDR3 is TGTGCCAGCAGTTCCGGAAGCTCTGGGGCCAACGTCCTGACTTTC.

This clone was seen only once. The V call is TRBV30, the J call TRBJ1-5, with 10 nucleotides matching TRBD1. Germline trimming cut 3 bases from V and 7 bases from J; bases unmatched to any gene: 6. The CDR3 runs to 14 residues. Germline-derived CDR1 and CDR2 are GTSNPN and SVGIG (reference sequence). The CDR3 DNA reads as TGTGCCTGGAGCCCGGGACAGGGGTCCCAGCCCCAGCATTTT. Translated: CAWSPGQGSQPQHF.

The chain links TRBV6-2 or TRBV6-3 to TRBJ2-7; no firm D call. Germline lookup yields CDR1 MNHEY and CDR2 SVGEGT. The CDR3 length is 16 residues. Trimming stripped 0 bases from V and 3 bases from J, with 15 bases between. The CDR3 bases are TGTGCCAGCAGTTACTCGAGTAGCAGATTAAACTACGAGCAGTACTTC. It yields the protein CASSYSSSRLNYEQYF.

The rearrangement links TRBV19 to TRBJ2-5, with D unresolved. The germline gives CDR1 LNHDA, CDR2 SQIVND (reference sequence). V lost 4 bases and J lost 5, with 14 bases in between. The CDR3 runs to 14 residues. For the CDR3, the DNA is TGTGCCAGTAGTACCCTCCTGAGAGCGGAGACCCAGTACTTC. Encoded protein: CASSTLLRAETQYF.

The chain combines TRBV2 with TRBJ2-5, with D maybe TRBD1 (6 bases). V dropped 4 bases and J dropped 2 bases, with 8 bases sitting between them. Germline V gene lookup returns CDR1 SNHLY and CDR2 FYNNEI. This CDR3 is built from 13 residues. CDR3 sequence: CASSAGTQETQYF. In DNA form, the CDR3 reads TGTGCCAGCAGTGCCGGGACACAAGAGACCCAGTACTTC.

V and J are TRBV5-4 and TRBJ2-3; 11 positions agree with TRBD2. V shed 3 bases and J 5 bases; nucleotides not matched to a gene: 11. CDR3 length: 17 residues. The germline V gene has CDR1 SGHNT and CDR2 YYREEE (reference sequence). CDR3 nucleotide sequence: TGTGCCAGCAGCTGGGGGACTAGCGGCCGGCCTCAAGATACGCAGTATTTT. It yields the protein CASSWGTSGRPQDTQYF.

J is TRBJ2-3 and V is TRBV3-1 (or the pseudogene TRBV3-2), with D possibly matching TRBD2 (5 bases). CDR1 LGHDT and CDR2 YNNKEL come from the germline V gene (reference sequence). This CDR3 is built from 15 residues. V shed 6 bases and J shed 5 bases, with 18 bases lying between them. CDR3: CASSPNGLARDTQYF. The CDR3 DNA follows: TGTGCCAGCAGTCCCAACGGTCTAGCCCGAGATACGCAGTATTTT.

The CDR3 coding sequence is TGTGCCAGCAGTGACTCGCGGGGCGGAGGGACCGGGGAGCTGTTTTTT. Residues: CASSDSRGGGTGELFF. The V call is TRBV6-4, the J call TRBJ2-2, with D perhaps TRBD2 (6 bases). The CDR3 loop spans 16 amino acids. The germline CDR1 and CDR2 sequences are MRHNA and SNTAGT. The ends were cut back, 0 bases at V and 5 bases at J, with 13 bases in the middle.

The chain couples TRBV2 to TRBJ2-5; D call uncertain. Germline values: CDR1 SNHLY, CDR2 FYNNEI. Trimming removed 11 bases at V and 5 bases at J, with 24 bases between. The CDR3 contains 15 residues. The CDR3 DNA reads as TGTGCCCAGCAGTGGTCTCCGCCCCCGGCGGAGACCCAGTACTTC. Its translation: CAQQWSPPPAETQYF.

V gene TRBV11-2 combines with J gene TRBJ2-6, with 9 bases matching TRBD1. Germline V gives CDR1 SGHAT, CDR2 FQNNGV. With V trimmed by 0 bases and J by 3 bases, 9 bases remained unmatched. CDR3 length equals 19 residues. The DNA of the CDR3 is TGTGCCAGCAGCTTAGATGTTCGCCGGACAGGGGATGGGGCCAACGTCCTGACTTTC. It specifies CASSLDVRRTGDGANVLTF.